Presented here are 14 T cell receptor beta chains from one specimen sequenced in a study of T cell responses to AZD1222 COVID-19 vaccine. Assay: immunoSEQ multiplex PCR; the TCRdb copy retains only in-frame clones and omits some. The repertoire holds about 80,000 clones, with 80% to 90% as singletons. Sequenced material: peripheral blood, taken 28 days after the second AZD1222 dose. Source of these receptors: an adult who received the AZD1222 COVID-19 vaccine.

This clone appeared once. The V gene is TRBV28, the J gene TRBJ2-1; TRBD2 agrees at 7 bases. The V gene end was trimmed by 1 base and the J gene end by 5 bases; junction bases not matched to a gene: 8. Germline CDR1 is MDHEN and CDR2 is SYDVKM. The CDR3 loop spans 16 amino acids. The CDR3 nucleotides are TGTGCCAGCAGTTTATTGGCGGGACTAAACGACAATGAGCAGTTCTTC. This gives the protein CASSLLAGLNDNEQFF.

This clone was found a few times. CDR3 in DNA: TGTGCCATCAGTGAGTCCAAGGGGAACACTGAAGCTTTCTTT. This codes for CAISESKGNTEAFF. The chain carries TRBV10-3 and TRBJ1-1; D ambiguous. V was clipped by 0 bases and J by 1 base, with 6 bases between them. Germline V gene sequence: CDR1 ENHRY, CDR2 SYGVKD. The CDR3 spans 14 residues.

V gene TRBV28 combines with J gene TRBJ1-5, with D hard to call. Germline CDR1 is MDHEN and CDR2 is SYDVKM. V shed 6 bases and J shed 5 bases, with 14 bases lying between them. This CDR3 region has 14 residues. The CDR3 reads CASSPLLRDQPQHF. The CDR3 nucleotides read TGTGCCAGCAGCCCCCTTTTGAGGGATCAGCCCCAGCATTTT.

The V call is TRBV3-1 (or the pseudogene TRBV3-2), the J call TRBJ2-5; TRBD1 matches at 10 bases. Germline CDR1 is LGHDT and CDR2 is YNNKEL (reference sequence). Trimming cost V 5 bases and J 3 bases; bases outside gene matches: 3. The CDR3 length is 14 residues. The CDR3 DNA reads as TGTGCCAGCAGCAAGACAGGGGGCAAAGAGACCCAGTACTTC. This gives the protein CASSKTGGKETQYF.

The chain has TRBV6-5 and TRBJ2-2, with D hard to call. The CDR3 covers 13 residues. Germline V lookup: CDR1 MNHEY, CDR2 SVGAGI. The ends were cut back, 6 bases at V and 4 bases at J, with 9 bases in the middle. The CDR3 here is CASRPRSTGELFF. The CDR3 bases are TGTGCCAGCAGGCCCCGGAGCACCGGGGAGCTGTTTTTT.

The chain has TRBV6-6 and TRBJ2-1, with D perhaps being TRBD1 or TRBD2 (5 bases each). The CDR3 spans 11 residues. Per germline, CDR1 MNHNY and CDR2 SVGAGI (reference sequence). Trimming cost V 8 bases and J 7 bases, with 9 bases left between them. The CDR3 sequence: CASAGRNEQFF. As DNA, the CDR3 is TGTGCCAGCGCAGGGAGAAATGAGCAGTTCTTC.

In this sample, this clone turned up once. V is TRBV20-1 and J is TRBJ1-1; D gene uncertain. Per germline, CDR1 DFQATT and CDR2 SNEGSKA (reference sequence). V lost 3 bases, J lost 6 bases, and 8 bases lay in between. This CDR3 has 11 residues. CDR3 coding DNA: TGCAGTGCTAGGTTTCAGTCTGAAGCTTTCTTT. This codes for CSARFQSEAFF.

This chain links TRBV4-2 with TRBJ1-1, with D unresolved. This CDR3 is 14 amino acids long. Per germline, CDR1 LGHNA and CDR2 YNFKEQ. Trimming took off 4 bases at V and 1 base at J, with 10 bases between the two ends. CDR3 region: CASSPTIWNTEAFF. The CDR3 DNA is TGTGCCAGCAGCCCGACGATTTGGAACACTGAAGCTTTCTTT.

The chain is built from TRBV5-1 and TRBJ2-2; TRBD1 or TRBD2 may be the D gene (5 bases each). CDR1 is SGHRS and CDR2 is YFSETQ in the germline V gene. V lost 0 bases, J lost 2 bases, and 8 bases lay in between. The CDR3 runs to 15 residues. For the CDR3, the DNA is TGCGCCAGCAGCTTGGGGGACCGAAACACCGGGGAGCTGTTTTTT. Protein: CASSLGDRNTGELFF.

This clone was seen only a few times. This sample includes further DNA sequences coding for the same CDR3. The gene calls are TRBV9 and TRBJ1-5, with a possible D match to TRBD1 (5 bases). CDR1 SGDLS and CDR2 YYNGEE come from the germline V gene. This CDR3 is 14 amino acids long. V lost 0 bases and J lost 6, with 10 bases in between. This CDR3 reads CASSVGQGGQPQHF. DNA of the CDR3: TGTGCCAGCAGCGTAGGGCAGGGTGGTCAGCCCCAGCATTTT.

The chain combines TRBV7-9 with TRBJ2-7; TRBD1 agrees at 7 bases. The V and J ends lost 1 base and 3 bases, in that order; junction bases with no gene match: 6. Germline V gene lookup returns CDR1 SEHNR and CDR2 FQNEAQ (reference sequence). The CDR3 is 15 amino acids. The CDR3 loop reads CASSLGTGSGYEQYF. As DNA, the CDR3 is TGTGCCAGCAGCTTAGGGACAGGATCGGGCTACGAGCAGTACTTC.

The chain joins TRBV10-3 to TRBJ1-6, with D possibly TRBD1 on 6 matching bases. This CDR3 has 13 residues. Trimming took off 3 bases at V and 8 bases at J, with 8 bases between the two ends. Germline V CDR1 and CDR2: ENHRY, SYGVKD. The CDR3 coding sequence is TGTGCCATCAGTGAACAGGGCTATTCACCCCTCCACTTT. Encoded protein: CAISEQGYSPLHF.

The rearrangement joins TRBV7-3 to TRBJ2-5; no definite D call. This CDR3 region has 13 residues. V shed 2 bases and J shed 5 bases, with 9 bases lying between them. Germline CDR1 is SGHTA and CDR2 is FQGTGA. The CDR3 DNA sequence: TGTGCCAGCAGCTTAGATCTAGAGGAGACCCAGTACTTC. This translates into CASSLDLEETQYF.

The chain has TRBV2 and TRBJ1-4, with D possibly matching TRBD1 (5 bases). The CDR3 spans 14 residues. The V end lost 7 bases, the J end lost 5 bases, and 14 bases lay between the germline ends. Germline-derived CDR1 and CDR2 are SNHLY and FYNNEI. CDR3 DNA: TGTGCCAGCAATCCCGGGACGGCGAATGAAAAACTGTTTTTT. It translates to CASNPGTANEKLFF.